The present T cell receptor beta chain was sequenced within a study of naive and memory T cell subsets. The beta constant-region primer was an equimolar mix of two oligonucleotides covering TRBC1 and TRBC2. Ligated cDNA was amplified by four rounds of PCR with nested alpha and beta constant-region primers and SP2. TCRdb re-called the UMI-ligation and nested PCR reads with MiXCR, one entry per CDR3 protein. The repertoire includes 85,000 to 130,000 distinct CDR3 sequences, approximately 15% of them detected once, and 2.8% sits in the top ten. The CDR3 is 12 residues long. V trimming: 6 bases; J trimming: 6 bases; junction bases outside the gene matches: 4. The germline gives CDR1 SGHVS, CDR2 FNYEAQ. A remark on this clonotype: Its antigen is currently unknown.

Cells stained for CD3, CD4, CD8, CD45RA, CD27 and viability were sorted into four CD45RA/CD27 subsets. General observations from the study: Findings for naive and memory subsets could not be checked against ground truth. Possibly reflecting memory cells re-expressing CD45RA, a few larger clonotypes occurred in naive repertoires, especially CD8.

The source is a human donor in good health. This chain links TRBV7-6 with TRBJ2-7; 8 nucleotides match TRBD2. The specimen sequenced was naive CD8+ T cells from blood. The CDR3 DNA follows: TGTGCCAGCAGTAACGGGAGGGGCGAGCAGTACTTC. Translating gives CASSNGRGEQYF.